This TCR beta chain came from a study of T cell responses to AZD1222 COVID-19 vaccine. Overall study findings and caveats: Most donors were white British and more were female, and clonal diversity was possibly underestimated. Increased Spike-specific TCR breadth and depth were observed after two AZD1222 doses. Every sample of the repertoires postdated the peak T cell response.

With regard to this clone: Its cognate antigen is unknown.

Pooled in the analysis were second doses at about 4 or about 12 weeks. TCRdb's copy holds only in-frame clones and misses some; the assay was immunoSEQ multiplex PCR. Among around 99,000 clones listed, 80% to 95% were seen once. Source: peripheral blood, taken 28 days after the second AZD1222 dose. This receptor was taken from an adult who received the AZD1222 COVID-19 vaccine.

The CDR3 is CATSDSGQTQTGANVLTF. Written as DNA, the CDR3 is TGTGCCACCAGTGATTCCGGACAGACGCAGACTGGGGCCAACGTCCTGACTTTC. The rearrangement uses TRBV24-1 and TRBJ2-6; tentative D call: TRBD1 (6 bases). Germline lookup yields CDR1 KGHDR and CDR2 SFDVKD. The CDR3 is 18 residues long. V lost 2 bases to trimming and J lost 2 bases, with 15 bases between them.